This TCR beta chain derives from a study of pediatric ulcerative colitis. The blood sample was taken during the colonoscopy visit. Study-wide points: Repertoires came from total lymphocyte DNA, so rare subsets like regulatory T cells may be missed.

On this clone: What it binds is unknown.

Germline loops: CDR1 LNHDA, CDR2 SQIVND (reference sequence). CDR3 length: 17 residues. Trimming cost V 4 bases and J 2 bases, with 19 bases left between them. Sequencing depth was up to 500,000 reads per sample. Sequencing used immunoSEQ multiplex PCR; TCRdb keeps in-frame clones, though not all of them. This sample has 55,000 to 80,000 clones, with around four fifths found just once. V and J are TRBV19 and TRBJ2-3; a weak D match, TRBD1 (5 bases). The TCR comes from a boy younger than 18 with moderate ulcerative colitis. The specimen was blood. The CDR3 loop is CASSTSIRVEYTDTQYF. Written as DNA, the CDR3 is TGTGCCAGTAGTACTTCGATCAGGGTGGAATACACAGATACGCAGTATTTT.